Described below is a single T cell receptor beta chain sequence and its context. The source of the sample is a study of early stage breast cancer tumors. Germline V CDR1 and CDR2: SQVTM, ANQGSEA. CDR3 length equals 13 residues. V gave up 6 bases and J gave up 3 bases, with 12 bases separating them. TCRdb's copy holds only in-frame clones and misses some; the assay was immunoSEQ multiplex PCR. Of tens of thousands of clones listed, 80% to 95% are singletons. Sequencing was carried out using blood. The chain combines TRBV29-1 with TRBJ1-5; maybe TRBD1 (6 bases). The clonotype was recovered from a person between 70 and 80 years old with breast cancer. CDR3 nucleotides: TGCAGCGTCGCCACAGGGATCAATCAGCCCCAGCATTTT. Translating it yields CSVATGINQPQHF.